This T cell receptor beta chain was sequenced for a study of circulating and synovial CD4+ cells in juvenile arthritis. TCRdb keeps only in-frame clones here, not all; method: immunoSEQ multiplex PCR. The sample contains over 15,000 clones, approximately 90% of which appear only once. CDR3 length: 14 amino acids. The V gene lost 7 bases and the J gene lost 4 bases, with 16 bases spanning the gap. Germline assignment: CDR1 MNHNY and CDR2 SVGAGI (reference sequence). The chain has TRBV6-6 and TRBJ1-2; D is unresolved. This TCR derives from a human donor with juvenile idiopathic arthritis. The sequencing sample was made of CD4+ T cells from blood. Here the CDR3 reads CASTPTGLGYGYTF. DNA of the CDR3: TGTGCCAGCACCCCAACGGGTCTGGGCTATGGCTACACCTTC.